This T cell receptor beta chain emerged from a study of blood T cell repertoires in COVID-19. The CDR3 extends over 13 amino acids. V lost 5 bases to trimming and J lost 4 bases; unmatched junction nucleotides: 5. The V gene's germline CDR1 is SGHRS and CDR2 YFSETQ. Per the original methods: Amplified reference gene primers provided the basis for estimating nucleated cell counts. The protocol was immunoSEQ multiplex PCR, while the TCRdb copy is restricted to in-frame clones and leaves out a portion. V, J and clone size are taken as reported in that table, and D and trimming were inferred from the DNA itself. The data hold approximately 98,000 clones, with over 70% observed a single time.

The sequence was obtained from a woman of 80 years or more with acute or convalescent COVID-19. The chain combines TRBV5-1 with TRBJ1-1; TRBD1 matches 7 bases. Sequenced: peripheral blood. The CDR3 sequence: CASSNQGGTEAFF. The CDR3 DNA reads TGCGCCAGCAGTAACCAGGGGGGCACTGAAGCTTTCTTT.